These T cell receptor beta chains were read from a single sample in a study of regulatory T cells in long-lasting Graves disease. A single record per CDR3 protein comes from TCRdb applying MiXCR to the multiplex PCR reads. The sample lists about 440,000 distinct CDR3 sequences, 15% occurring once. These same records also appear under a second study, on T cells in Graves' hyperthyroidism and ophthalmopathy.

The starting material was peripheral blood mononuclear cells (PBMCs), obtained at new diagnosis, from a patient treated with antithyroid drugs. The receptors were sampled from a woman aged 25 to 39 with Graves disease. CDR3s leave out the opening cysteine and the closing phenylalanine or tryptophan. The D gene is left open where the match is weak. Not every row has a clone size; where given, it reads once, few, many or a size class.

>-|TRBJ1-1|-|TRBV6-1
ASRQEVNTEAF
>few|TRBJ1-6|-|TRBV20-1
SASSGTSDSPLH
>-|TRBJ2-1|-|TRBV5-1
ASSSEARGGSYNEQF
>few|TRBJ2-1|TRBD2|TRBV18
ASARGLVSNNEQF
>-|TRBJ2-2|-|TRBV6-1
ASTRTGELF
>-|TRBJ1-4|-|TRBV16
ASSPEADTNEKLF
>few|TRBJ2-1|TRBD2|TRBV9
ASSEASGTYNEQF
>few|TRBJ1-2|TRBD1|TRBV7-2
ASNPGGRRGNYGYT
>-|TRBJ2-5|-|TRBV15
ATSMRVLEGETQY
>many|TRBJ1-4|-|TRBV12-3/TRBV12-4
ASSLFQRNEKLF
>many|TRBJ2-1|TRBD2|TRBV29-1
SVGEIGTSGYYNEQF
>many|TRBJ2-1|-|TRBV20-1
SAPRGPQGNEQF
>many|TRBJ2-7|-|TRBV30
AWTPQPHQWPSRQY
>-|TRBJ2-5|-|TRBV4-1
ASSQATRGGFGGSQY
>-|TRBJ2-7|-|TRBV3-1
ASSQNGENC
>many|TRBJ2-7|TRBD2|TRBV6-1
ASRPSGGYEQY
>many|TRBJ2-3|TRBD2|TRBV7-6
ASSSEREGPADTQY
>-|TRBJ1-2|TRBD1|TRBV6-1
ASSPKGAGTEGGYT
>many|TRBJ1-1|-|TRBV5-4
ASSLEGLEAF
>many|TRBJ1-1|-|TRBV5-1
ASSGGGDTEAF
>few|TRBJ2-7|TRBD1|TRBV20-1
SAPSADRGETYEQY
>-|TRBJ1-4|-|TRBV19
ASSHGSPNEKLF
>-|TRBJ2-7|TRBD2|TRBV7-3
ASSSGTSGRDPSRFNEQY
>many|TRBJ2-3|-|TRBV6-5
ASSYRGGTDTQY
>many|TRBJ1-1|-|TRBV7-9
ASSSDSGTTEAF
>few|TRBJ1-1|-|TRBV5-1
ASSVSDTEAF
>many|TRBJ2-7|-|TRBV7-2
ASSLSWNNYEQY
>many|TRBJ1-1|TRBD1|TRBV5-1
ASSLGQGRGTEAF
>many|TRBJ2-3|TRBD1|TRBV30
SRGPGTGVTDTQY
>many|TRBJ2-7|-|TRBV18
ASSTLERISEQY
>many|TRBJ2-1|-|TRBV5-1
ASSFPSAEQF
>many|TRBJ2-6|-|TRBV28
ASVGYGANVLT
>many|TRBJ2-7|-|TRBV27
ASSQNRGGAGEQY
>-|TRBJ2-5|TRBD2|TRBV3-1
ASSSRTTGAGPRGTQY
>-|TRBJ2-5|-|TRBV6-2/TRBV6-3
ASSSNTQETQY
>many|TRBJ2-3|-|TRBV2
ASSGTSQY
>-|TRBJ2-7|-|TRBV11-2
ASSFYICSARTGDDEQY
>many|TRBJ2-3|-|TRBV19
ASSIDGGVMTDTQY
>few|TRBJ1-2|-|TRBV30
AWSAEGFSYGYT
>many|TRBJ2-7|-|TRBV18
ASSPEGFSYEQY
>-|TRBJ1-1|-|TRBV5-1
ASRVSDRMNTEAF
>many|TRBJ2-5|-|TRBV4-1
ASSQERGVGGRETQY
>-|TRBJ1-6|-|TRBV6-2/TRBV6-3
ASSYSRDNSPLH
>many|TRBJ1-1|-|TRBV24-1
ATSDYRRREAF
>-|TRBJ1-3|-|TRBV7-2
ASSFNTFSGNTIY
>few|TRBJ2-3|TRBD2|TRBV4-1
ASSQDLSGRADTQY
>many|TRBJ2-7|TRBD2|TRBV11-2
ASSFGGADYEQY
>few|TRBJ2-2|TRBD2|TRBV2
ASSTSGANTGELF
>-|TRBJ1-5|TRBD1|TRBV12-3/TRBV12-4
ASGRTGGLYQPQH
>few|TRBJ2-1|TRBD2|TRBV10-2
ASSDPGLAGVHEQF
>many|TRBJ2-1|-|TRBV2
ASAGLDVSNEQF
>-|TRBJ2-3|-|TRBV30
AWGAGGTDTQY
>-|TRBJ2-7|-|TRBV27
ASSISRDFYEQY
>few|TRBJ1-2|-|TRBV24-1
ATSVLRQNYGYT
>few|TRBJ2-1|-|TRBV9
ASSVATTDEQF
>many|TRBJ2-7|-|TRBV2
ASSEVGGQY
>few|TRBJ2-3|-|TRBV3-1
ASSQDPGPHTGDTQY
>many|TRBJ1-4|-|TRBV7-3
ASSLRGGEKLF
>many|TRBJ2-1|TRBD2|TRBV7-2
ASSLSGSPYNEQF